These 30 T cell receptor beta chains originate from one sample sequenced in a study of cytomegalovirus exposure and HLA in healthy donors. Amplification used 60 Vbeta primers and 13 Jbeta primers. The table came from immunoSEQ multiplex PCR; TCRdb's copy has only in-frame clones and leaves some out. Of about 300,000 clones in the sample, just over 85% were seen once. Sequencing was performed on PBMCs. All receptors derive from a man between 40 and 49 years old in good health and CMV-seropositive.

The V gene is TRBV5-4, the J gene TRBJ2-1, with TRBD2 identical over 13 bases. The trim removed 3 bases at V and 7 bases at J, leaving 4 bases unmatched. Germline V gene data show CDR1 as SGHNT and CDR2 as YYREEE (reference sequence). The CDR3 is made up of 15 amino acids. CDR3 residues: CASSSGTSGVNEQFF. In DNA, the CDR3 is TGTGCCAGCAGCTCCGGGACTAGCGGGGTGAATGAGCAGTTCTTC.

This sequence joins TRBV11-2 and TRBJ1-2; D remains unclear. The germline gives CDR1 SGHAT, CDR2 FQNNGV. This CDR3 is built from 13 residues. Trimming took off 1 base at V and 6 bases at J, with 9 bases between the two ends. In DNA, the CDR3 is TGTGCCAGCAGCTTAGGGGCAGCTCATGGCTACACCTTC. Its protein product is CASSLGAAHGYTF.

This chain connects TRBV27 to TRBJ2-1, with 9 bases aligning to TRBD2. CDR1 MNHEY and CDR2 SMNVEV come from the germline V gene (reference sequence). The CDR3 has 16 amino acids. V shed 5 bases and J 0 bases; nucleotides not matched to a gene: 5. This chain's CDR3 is CASSTPSGNSYNEQFF. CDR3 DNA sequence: TGTGCCAGCAGTACCCCTAGCGGGAACTCCTACAATGAGCAGTTCTTC.

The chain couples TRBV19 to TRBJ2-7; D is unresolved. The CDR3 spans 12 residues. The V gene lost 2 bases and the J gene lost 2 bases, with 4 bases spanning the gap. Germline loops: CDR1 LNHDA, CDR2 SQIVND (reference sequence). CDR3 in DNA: TGTGCCAGTAGTATACGAGCCTACGAGCAGTACTTC. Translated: CASSIRAYEQYF.

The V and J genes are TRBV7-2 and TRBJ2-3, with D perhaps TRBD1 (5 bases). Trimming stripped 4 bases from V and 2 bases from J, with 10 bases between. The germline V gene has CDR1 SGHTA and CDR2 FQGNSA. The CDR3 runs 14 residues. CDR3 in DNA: TGTGCCAGCAGCTCCGACAGAAACACAGATACGCAGTATTTT. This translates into CASSSDRNTDTQYF.

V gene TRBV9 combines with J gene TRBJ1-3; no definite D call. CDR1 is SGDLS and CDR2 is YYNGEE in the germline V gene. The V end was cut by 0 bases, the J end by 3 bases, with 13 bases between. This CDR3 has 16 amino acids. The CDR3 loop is CASSVDPREVGNTIYF. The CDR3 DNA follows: TGTGCCAGCAGCGTAGACCCTCGGGAGGTTGGAAACACCATATATTTT.

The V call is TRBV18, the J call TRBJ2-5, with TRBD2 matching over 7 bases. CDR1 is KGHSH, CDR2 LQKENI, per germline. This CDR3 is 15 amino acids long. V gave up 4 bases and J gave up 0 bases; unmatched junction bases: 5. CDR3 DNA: TGTGCCAGCTCACAGAGGAGCGGGAACCAAGAGACCCAGTACTTC. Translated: CASSQRSGNQETQYF.

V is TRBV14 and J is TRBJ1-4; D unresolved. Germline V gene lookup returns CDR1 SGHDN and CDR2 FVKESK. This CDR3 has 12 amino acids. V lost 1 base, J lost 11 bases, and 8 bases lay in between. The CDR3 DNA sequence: TGTGCCAGCAGCCAAGGAGGTCGCAAACTGTTTTTT. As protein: CASSQGGRKLFF.

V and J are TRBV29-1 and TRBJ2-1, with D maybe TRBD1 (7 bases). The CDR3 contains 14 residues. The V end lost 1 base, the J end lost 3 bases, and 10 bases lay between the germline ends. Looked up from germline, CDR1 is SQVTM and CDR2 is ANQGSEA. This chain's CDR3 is CSVEGQGGYNEQFF. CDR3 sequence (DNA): TGCAGCGTTGAAGGGCAGGGGGGCTACAATGAGCAGTTCTTC.

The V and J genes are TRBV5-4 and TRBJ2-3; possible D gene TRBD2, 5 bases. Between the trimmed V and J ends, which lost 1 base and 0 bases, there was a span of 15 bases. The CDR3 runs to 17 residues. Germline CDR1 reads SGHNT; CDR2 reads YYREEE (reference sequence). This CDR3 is CASSLSASSWSTDTQYF. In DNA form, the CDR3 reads TGTGCCAGCAGCTTGAGCGCTAGCTCCTGGAGCACAGATACGCAGTATTTT.

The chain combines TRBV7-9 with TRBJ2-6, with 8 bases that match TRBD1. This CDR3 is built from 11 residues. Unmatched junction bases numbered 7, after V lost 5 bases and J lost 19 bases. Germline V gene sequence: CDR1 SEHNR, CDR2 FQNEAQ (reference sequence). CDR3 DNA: TGTGCCAGCAGCGGGGGACAGGATGGCACTTTC. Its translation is CASSGGQDGTF.

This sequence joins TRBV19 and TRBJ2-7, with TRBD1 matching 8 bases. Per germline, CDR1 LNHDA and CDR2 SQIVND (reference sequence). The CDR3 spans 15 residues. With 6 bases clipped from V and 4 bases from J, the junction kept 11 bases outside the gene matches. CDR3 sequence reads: CASSIGQGIGYEQYF. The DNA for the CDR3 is TGTGCCAGTAGCATCGGACAGGGCATCGGTTACGAGCAGTACTTC. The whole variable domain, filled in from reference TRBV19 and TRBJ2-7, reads DGGITQSPKYLFRKEGQNVTLSCEQNLNHDAMYWYRQDPGQGLRLIYYSQIVNDFQKGDIAEGYSVSREKKESFPLTVTSAQKNPTAFYLCASSIGQGIGYEQYFGPGTRLTVT.

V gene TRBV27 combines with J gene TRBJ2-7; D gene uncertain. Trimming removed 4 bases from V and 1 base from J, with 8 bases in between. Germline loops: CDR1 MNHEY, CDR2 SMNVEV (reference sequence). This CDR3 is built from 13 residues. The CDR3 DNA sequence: TGTGCCAGCAGTTCCTCCCCTTCCTACGAGCAGTACTTC. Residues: CASSSSPSYEQYF.

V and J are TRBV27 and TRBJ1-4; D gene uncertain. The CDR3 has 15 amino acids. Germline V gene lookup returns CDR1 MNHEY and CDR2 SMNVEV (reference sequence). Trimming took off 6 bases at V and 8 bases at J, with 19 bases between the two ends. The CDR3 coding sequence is TGTGCCAGCAGCTCGATAGACATGCTAAGGGAAAAACTGTTTTTT. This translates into CASSSIDMLREKLFF.

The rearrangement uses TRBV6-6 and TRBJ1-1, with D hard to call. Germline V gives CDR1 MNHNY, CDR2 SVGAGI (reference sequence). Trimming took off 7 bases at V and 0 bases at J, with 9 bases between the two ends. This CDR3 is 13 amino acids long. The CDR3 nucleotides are TGTGCCAGCACCGATACTATGAACACTGAAGCTTTCTTT. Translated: CASTDTMNTEAFF.

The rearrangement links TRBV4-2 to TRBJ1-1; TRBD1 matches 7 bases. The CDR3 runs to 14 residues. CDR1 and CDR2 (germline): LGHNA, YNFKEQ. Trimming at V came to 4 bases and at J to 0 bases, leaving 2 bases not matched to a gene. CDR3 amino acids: CASSLDRVNTEAFF. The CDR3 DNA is TGTGCCAGCAGCCTCGACAGGGTGAACACTGAAGCTTTCTTT.

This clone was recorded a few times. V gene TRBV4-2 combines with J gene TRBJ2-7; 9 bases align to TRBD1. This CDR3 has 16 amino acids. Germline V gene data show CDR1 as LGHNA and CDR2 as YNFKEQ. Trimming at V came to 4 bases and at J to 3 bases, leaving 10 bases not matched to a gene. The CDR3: CASSPRAGQGVYEQYF. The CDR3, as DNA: TGTGCCAGCAGCCCACGGGCGGGACAGGGAGTCTACGAGCAGTACTTC.

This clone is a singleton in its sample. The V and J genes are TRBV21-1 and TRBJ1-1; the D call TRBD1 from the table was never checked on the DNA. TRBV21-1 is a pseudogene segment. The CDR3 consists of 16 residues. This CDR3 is CASRIGTGGVGTEAFF. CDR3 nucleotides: TGTGCCAGTCGTATCGGGACAGGGGGCGTCGGCACTGAAGCTTTCTTT.

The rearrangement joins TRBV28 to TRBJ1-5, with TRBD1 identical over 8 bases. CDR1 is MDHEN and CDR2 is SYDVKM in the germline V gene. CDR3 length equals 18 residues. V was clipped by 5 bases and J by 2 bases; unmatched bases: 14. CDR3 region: CASSPTFQGAEGNQPQHF. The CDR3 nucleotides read TGTGCCAGCAGTCCAACCTTCCAGGGGGCGGAAGGCAATCAGCCCCAGCATTTT.

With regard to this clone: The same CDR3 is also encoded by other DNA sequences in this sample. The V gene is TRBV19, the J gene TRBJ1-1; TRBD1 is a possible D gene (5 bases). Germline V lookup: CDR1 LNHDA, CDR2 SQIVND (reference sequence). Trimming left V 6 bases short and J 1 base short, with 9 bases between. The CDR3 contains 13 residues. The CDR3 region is CASSPTGNTEAFF. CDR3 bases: TGTGCCAGTAGCCCCACAGGGAACACTGAAGCTTTCTTT.

DNA for the CDR3: TGTGCCAGCGGGCGAGACAGGCCCTCGGATCAGCCCCAGCATTTT. Its protein is CASGRDRPSDQPQHF. This chain connects TRBV28 to TRBJ1-5; D is perhaps TRBD1 (6 bases). CDR1 MDHEN and CDR2 SYDVKM come from the germline V gene. The ends were cut back, 8 bases at V and 5 bases at J, with 19 bases in the middle. This CDR3 comprises 15 residues.

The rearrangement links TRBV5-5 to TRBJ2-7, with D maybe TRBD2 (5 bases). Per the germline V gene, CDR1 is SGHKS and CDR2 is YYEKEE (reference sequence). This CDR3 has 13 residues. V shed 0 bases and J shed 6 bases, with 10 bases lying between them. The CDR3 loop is CASSLALVREQYF. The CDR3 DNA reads TGTGCCAGCAGCTTGGCACTAGTTCGCGAGCAGTACTTC.

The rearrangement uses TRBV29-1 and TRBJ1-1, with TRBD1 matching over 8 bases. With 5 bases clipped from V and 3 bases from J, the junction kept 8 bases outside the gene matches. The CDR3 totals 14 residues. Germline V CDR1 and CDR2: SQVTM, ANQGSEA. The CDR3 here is CSVLGQGADTEAFF. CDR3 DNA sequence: TGCAGCGTTCTCGGCCAGGGGGCGGACACTGAAGCTTTCTTT.

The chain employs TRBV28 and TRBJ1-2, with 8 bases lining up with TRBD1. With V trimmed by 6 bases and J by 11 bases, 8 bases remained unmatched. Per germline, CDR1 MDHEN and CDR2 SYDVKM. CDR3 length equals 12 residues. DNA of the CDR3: TGTGCCAGCAGGGAAAGGACAGGGCGTTACACCTTC. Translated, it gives CASRERTGRYTF.

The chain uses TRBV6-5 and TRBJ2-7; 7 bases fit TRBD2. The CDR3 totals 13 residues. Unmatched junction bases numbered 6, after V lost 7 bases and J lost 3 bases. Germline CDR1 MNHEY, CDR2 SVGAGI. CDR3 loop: CASTETSIYEQYF. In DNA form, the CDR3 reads TGTGCCAGCACGGAGACTAGCATCTACGAGCAGTACTTC.

CDR3 sequence reads: CASSLKMGGGQPQHF. DNA of the CDR3: TGTGCCAGCAGTTTAAAGATGGGGGGGGGTCAGCCCCAGCATTTT. The chain uses TRBV28 and TRBJ1-5, with a possible D match to TRBD1 (5 bases). The CDR3 sequence is 15 residues long. Trimming took 2 bases from V and 6 from J, leaving 14 bases between them. CDR1 and CDR2 (germline): MDHEN, SYDVKM.

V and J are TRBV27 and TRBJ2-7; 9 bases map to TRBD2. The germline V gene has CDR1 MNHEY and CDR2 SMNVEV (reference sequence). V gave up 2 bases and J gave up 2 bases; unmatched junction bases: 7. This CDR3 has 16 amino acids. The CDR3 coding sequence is TGTGCCAGCAGTTTAAGGCTAGGCGGGAGGGCCTACGAGCAGTACTTC. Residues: CASSLRLGGRAYEQYF.

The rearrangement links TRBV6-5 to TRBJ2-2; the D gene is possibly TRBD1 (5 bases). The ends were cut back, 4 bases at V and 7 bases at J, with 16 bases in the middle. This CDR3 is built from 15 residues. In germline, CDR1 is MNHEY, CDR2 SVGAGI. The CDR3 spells CASSFETETIGELFF. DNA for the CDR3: TGTGCCAGCAGTTTCGAGACAGAGACGATCGGGGAGCTGTTTTTT.

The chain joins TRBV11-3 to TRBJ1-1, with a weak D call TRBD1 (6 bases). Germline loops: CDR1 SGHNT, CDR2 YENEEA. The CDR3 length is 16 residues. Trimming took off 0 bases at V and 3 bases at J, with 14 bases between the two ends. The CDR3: CASSLDSGGPDTEAFF. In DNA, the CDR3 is TGTGCCAGCAGCTTAGACAGCGGGGGCCCGGACACTGAAGCTTTCTTT.

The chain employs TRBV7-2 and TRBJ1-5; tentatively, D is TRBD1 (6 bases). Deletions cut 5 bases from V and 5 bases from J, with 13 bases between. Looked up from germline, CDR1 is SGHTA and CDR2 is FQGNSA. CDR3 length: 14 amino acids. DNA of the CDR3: TGTGCCAGCAGCCCCCGCTGGGGGCATCAGCCCCAGCATTTT. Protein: CASSPRWGHQPQHF.